Below, 27 T cell receptor beta chains from the same sample are listed, as sequenced in a study of T cell repertoires in cytomegalovirus infection. TCRdb ran MiXCR on the reads and lists one entry per CDR3 protein. The sample lists 650,000 to 850,000 distinct CDR3 sequences; almost 30% were seen once. The antigens these receptors bind are not known. The source was cultured CD8+ T cells from PBMCs, collected from culture after CMV antigen stimulation. The source of these receptors is a human donor in good health (CMV status not recorded). Some clones in this sample may be carry-over from other donors' samples.

CDR3 in DNA: TGTGCCAGCAGTCCCGGTGGAGGGGAGGGCCAGGCCTATGGCTACACCTTC. Protein: CASSPGGGEGQAYGYTF. This sequence joins TRBV27 and TRBJ1-2; D is perhaps TRBD1 (5 bases). Germline CDR1 is MNHEY and CDR2 is SMNVEV (reference sequence). The CDR3 has 17 residues. The V end lost 5 bases, the J end lost 4 bases, and 23 bases lay between the germline ends.

The V call is TRBV2, the J call TRBJ2-6, with D possibly matching TRBD1 (5 bases). Trimming cost V 4 bases and J 4 bases, with 20 bases left between them. The germline V gene has CDR1 SNHLY and CDR2 FYNNEI. The CDR3 has 18 residues. The CDR3 protein is CASSGQGPRVAGANVLTF. CDR3 nucleotide sequence: TGTGCCAGCAGTGGCCAGGGCCCTCGGGTAGCCGGGGCCAACGTCCTGACTTTC.

This clonotype was picked up many times. CDR3 sequence: CASSLETVLPGELFF. The CDR3 DNA sequence: TGTGCCAGCAGCTTAGAGACAGTTCTTCCCGGGGAGCTGTTTTTT. J is TRBJ2-2 and V is TRBV7-6; D is possibly TRBD1 (5 bases). The CDR3 extends over 15 amino acids. V gave up 1 base and J gave up 6 bases, with 12 bases separating them. Germline V gene data show CDR1 as SGHVS and CDR2 as FNYEAQ.

The chain has TRBV6-1 and TRBJ2-7; D may be TRBD2 (6 bases). The CDR3 sequence is 15 residues long. Trimming took 7 bases from V and 0 from J, leaving 16 bases between them. Germline CDR1 reads MNHNS; CDR2 reads SASEGT. Here the CDR3 reads CASIGGARSSYEQYV. The CDR3, as DNA: TGTGCCAGCATAGGAGGGGCAAGGAGCTCCTACGAGCAGTACGTC.

This clonotype was seen more than once but under ten times. The chain links TRBV28 to TRBJ2-6; TRBD2 might be the D (6 bases). This CDR3 has 22 residues. Germline CDR1 is MDHEN and CDR2 is SYDVKM. Trimming removed 3 bases at V and 0 bases at J, with 27 bases between. CDR3 nucleotide sequence: TGTGCCAGCAGTTTTCTAAGTCTTAGGAGGGATCGGTTCCTCTCTGGGGCCAACGTCCTGACTTTC. It encodes CASSFLSLRRDRFLSGANVLTF.

The chain is built from TRBV4-1 and TRBJ2-7; no firm D call. Germline values: CDR1 MGHRA, CDR2 YSYEKL. Trimming cost V 2 bases and J 7 bases, with 15 bases left between them. There are 14 residues in the CDR3. As DNA, the CDR3 is TGCGCCAGCAGCCAATACGCAGGTTCTAGGGAGCAGTACTTC. Translated, it gives CASSQYAGSREQYF.

V usage is TRBV28 and J usage is TRBJ2-4; TRBD2 aligns across 13 bases. The CDR3 sequence is 15 residues long. The germline gives CDR1 MDHEN, CDR2 SYDVKM. Losses at the gene ends were 5 bases for V and 8 bases for J; bases not matched to a gene: 6. The CDR3 here is CASSLTSGGRYIQYF. The CDR3 nucleotides are TGTGCCAGCAGTCTGACTAGCGGGGGGAGGTACATTCAGTACTTC.

The chain joins TRBV7-2 to TRBJ1-1; no clear D gene. This CDR3 spans 13 amino acids. Germline CDR1 and CDR2: SGHTA and FQGNSA. Between the trimmed V and J ends, which lost 5 bases and 11 bases, there was a span of 18 bases. The CDR3, as DNA: TGTGCCAGCAGCCAAGTTGGCGTAGACGGGGCTTTCTTT. This sequence encodes CASSQVGVDGAFF.

This clonotype was detected a few times. V and J are TRBV12-3 or TRBV12-4 and TRBJ2-7; D is perhaps TRBD1 (6 bases). Trimming shortened V by 5 bases and J by 6 bases, and 14 bases separated the two germline ends. The length of the CDR3 is 13 residues. This CDR3 reads CASSPGEWVEQYF. The CDR3, as DNA: TGTGCCAGCAGTCCAGGGGAATGGGTCGAGCAGTACTTC.

This clonotype occurred a few times. V is TRBV6-5 and J is TRBJ1-1; D perhaps matches TRBD1 (5 bases). The CDR3 is 15 amino acids. The germline gives CDR1 MNHEY, CDR2 SVGAGI. Trimming stripped 0 bases from V and 1 base from J, with 9 bases between. CDR3 DNA sequence: TGTGCCAGCAGTTACTCATCGACAGCGAACACTGAAGCTTTCTTT. As protein: CASSYSSTANTEAFF.

The V and J genes are TRBV10-3 and TRBJ2-5; TRBD1 is a possible D gene (5 bases). The CDR3 is 15 residues long. Germline V gene sequence: CDR1 ENHRY, CDR2 SYGVKD. V dropped 3 bases and J dropped 4 bases, with 15 bases sitting between them. The CDR3 DNA reads TGTGCCATCAGTGACCCCAGGGCAGAGAGAGAGACCCAGTACTTC. This gives the protein CAISDPRAERETQYF.

This rearrangement joins TRBV12-3 or TRBV12-4 to TRBJ2-7; D could derive from TRBD1 or TRBD2 (5 bases each). V was shortened by 1 base and J by 6 bases, with 10 bases between the two germline ends. The CDR3 covers 13 residues. In DNA form, the CDR3 reads TGTGCCAGCAGTTTAGTTTACGGGGCCGAGCAGTACGTC. Its protein product is CASSLVYGAEQYV.

The CDR3 reads CASSPGGTTEQYV. The CDR3 DNA follows: TGTGCCAGCAGTCCAGGGGGGACTACCGAGCAGTACGTC. The J gene is TRBJ2-7, the V gene TRBV12-3 or TRBV12-4; D assignment may be TRBD1 or TRBD2 (7 bases each). The CDR3 loop spans 13 amino acids. V gave up 5 bases and J gave up 6 bases, with 14 bases separating them.

This clonotype was recorded a few times. V gene TRBV28 combines with J gene TRBJ2-1; 12 bases align to TRBD2. Germline CDR1 is MDHEN and CDR2 is SYDVKM. The CDR3 contains 15 residues. V lost 5 bases, J lost 10 bases, and 9 bases stayed unmatched. The CDR3 coding sequence is TGTGCCAGCAGTCCCAGACTAGCGGGGGAATTAGAGCAGTTCTTC. Amino acids: CASSPRLAGELEQFF.

This rearrangement joins TRBV27 to TRBJ2-7, with a possible D match to TRBD1 (6 bases). Germline CDR1 MNHEY, CDR2 SMNVEV (reference sequence). Trimming took off 0 bases at V and 2 bases at J, with 11 bases between the two ends. The CDR3 runs 15 residues. CDR3 protein: CASSLSAGDTYEQYF. CDR3 nucleotide sequence: TGTGCCAGCAGTTTATCGGCAGGGGACACCTACGAGCAGTACTTC.

This clonotype was counted a few times. At one end, the junction sequence differs from germline, possibly due to a read error. This chain connects TRBV27 to TRBJ2-3; D is possibly TRBD1 or TRBD2 (5 bases each). This CDR3 has 14 amino acids. CDR1 and CDR2 (germline): MNHEY, SMNVEV (reference sequence). The CDR3: CASSPGLYTDTQYF. CDR3 coding DNA: TGCGCCAGCAGCCCGGGGCTATACACAGATACGCAGTATTTT.

This clonotype was detected a few times. The chain couples TRBV28 to TRBJ2-5; no definite D call. Between the trimmed V and J ends, which lost 5 bases and 5 bases, there was a span of 18 bases. The length of the CDR3 is 15 residues. Looked up from germline, CDR1 is MDHEN and CDR2 is SYDVKM. The chain's CDR3 is CASSQIGRAEETQYF. The CDR3 nucleotides are TGTGCCAGCAGTCAAATAGGACGGGCTGAGGAGACCCAGTACTTC.

The J gene is TRBJ1-1, the V gene TRBV6-1; 8 nucleotides agree with TRBD1. The trim removed 7 bases at V and 5 bases at J, leaving 6 bases unmatched. CDR1 and CDR2 (germline): MNHNS, SASEGT. The CDR3 loop spans 13 amino acids. CDR3 sequence: CASIGQGRTEAFF. For the CDR3, the DNA is TGTGCCAGCATCGGACAGGGAAGAACTGAAGCTTTCTTT.

This clonotype occurred a few times. The genes are TRBV12-3 or TRBV12-4 and TRBJ2-7; TRBD1 aligns across 7 bases. The CDR3 extends over 15 amino acids. V lost 5 bases and J lost 1; bases outside the gene matches: 8. The CDR3 nucleotides are TGTGCCAGCAGTCCGCCTGGGGACAGTTCCTACGAGCAGTACTTC. Translating it yields CASSPPGDSSYEQYF.

This clonotype was counted a few times. An end of the junction differs from the germline gene, which may be a read error. This chain joins TRBV7-6 and TRBJ2-2; TRBD1 matches at 8 bases. The CDR3 loop spans 18 amino acids. Germline CDR1 SGHVS, CDR2 FNYEAQ. CDR3 bases: TGTGCTAGCAGCCTAAGCCGGGGACAGGCAGAGAACACCGGGGAGCTGTTTTTT. Encoded protein: CASSLSRGQAENTGELFF.

This clonotype came up a few times. The gene calls are TRBV18 and TRBJ1-2; 7 bases fit TRBD1. V lost 2 bases, J lost 5 bases, and 8 bases stayed unmatched. This CDR3 has 15 amino acids. Germline CDR1 and CDR2: KGHSH and LQKENI. The CDR3, as DNA: TGTGCCAGCTCACCAACAGGGGCCCCTCCATATGGCTACACCTTC. Translated, it gives CASSPTGAPPYGYTF.

The CDR3 loop is CASRGYEEQFF. CDR3 coding DNA: TGTGCCAGCAGGGGATACGAAGAGCAGTTCTTC. J is TRBJ2-1 and V is TRBV12-3 or TRBV12-4; D unresolved. The CDR3 sequence is 11 residues long. Deletions cut 6 bases from V and 10 bases from J, with 10 bases between.

This clonotype was recorded a few times. The gene calls are TRBV15 and TRBJ2-3; TRBD2 matches 11 bases. V shed 2 bases, J shed 5 bases, and the junction held 9 bases outside the gene matches. Per germline, CDR1 LNHNV and CDR2 YYDKDF (reference sequence). The length of the CDR3 is 17 residues. CDR3 amino acids: CATSRPLAGGPIDTQYF. CDR3 coding DNA: TGTGCCACCAGCAGACCGTTAGCGGGGGGGCCAATAGATACGCAGTATTTT.

This clonotype was recorded many times. The V call is TRBV7-2, the J call TRBJ1-5; D might be TRBD1 (6 bases). CDR3 size: 15 residues. The germline V gene encodes CDR1 SGHTA and CDR2 FQGNSA. Trimming removed 1 base from V and 6 bases from J, with 13 bases in between. The chain's CDR3 is CASSLGGGRAQPQHF. CDR3 in DNA: TGTGCCAGCAGCTTAGGGGGGGGGCGCGCTCAGCCCCAGCATTTT. The variable domain in full, completed from reference TRBV7-2 and TRBJ1-5, reads GAGVSQSPSNKVTEKGKDVELRCDPISGHTALYWYRQSLGQGLEFLIYFQGNSAPDKSGLPSDRFSAERTGGSVSTLTIQRTQQEDSAVYLCASSLGGGRAQPQHFGDGTRLSIL.

There are a few counts of this clonotype. The chain has TRBV7-9 and TRBJ2-1; 9 bases agree with TRBD1. V shed 4 bases and J 3 bases; nucleotides not matched to a gene: 4. The CDR3 has 15 amino acids. The germline V gene has CDR1 SEHNR and CDR2 FQNEAQ (reference sequence). The CDR3 reads CASSSTGGDYNEQFF. The CDR3 bases are TGTGCCAGCAGCTCGACAGGGGGAGACTACAATGAGCAGTTCTTC.

The chain is built from TRBV10-3 and TRBJ1-4, with TRBD1 matching over 8 bases. There are 16 residues in the CDR3. Germline V gene sequence: CDR1 ENHRY, CDR2 SYGVKD. After removal of 3 bases from V and 7 bases from J, the junction contained 10 bases not matched to a gene. The CDR3 protein is CAISDLDRDNGEKLFF. CDR3 nucleotide sequence: TGTGCCATCAGTGACCTGGACAGGGATAACGGTGAAAAACTGTTTTTT.

This clonotype was seen ten or more times. The chain is built from TRBV4-1 and TRBJ1-1; possible D gene TRBD1, 6 bases. V lost 4 bases, J lost 1 base, and 10 bases lay in between. This CDR3 is 14 amino acids long. Germline V gene lookup returns CDR1 MGHRA and CDR2 YSYEKL. CDR3 in DNA: TGCGCCAGCAGCCCAGGGGCAGAGAACACTGAAGCTTTCTTT. Translation: CASSPGAENTEAFF.